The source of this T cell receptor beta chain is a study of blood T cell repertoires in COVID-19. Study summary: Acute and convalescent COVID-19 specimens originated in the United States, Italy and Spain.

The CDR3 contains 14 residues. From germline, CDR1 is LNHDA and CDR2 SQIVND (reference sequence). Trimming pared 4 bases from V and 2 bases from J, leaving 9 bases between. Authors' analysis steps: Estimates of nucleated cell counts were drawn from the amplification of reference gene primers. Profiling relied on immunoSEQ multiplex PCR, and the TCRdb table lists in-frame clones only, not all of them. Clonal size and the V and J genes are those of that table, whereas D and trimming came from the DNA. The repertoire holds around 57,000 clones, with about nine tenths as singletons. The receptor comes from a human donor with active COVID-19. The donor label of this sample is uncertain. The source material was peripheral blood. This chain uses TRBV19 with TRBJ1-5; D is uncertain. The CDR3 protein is CASSTMPGNQPQHF. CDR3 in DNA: TGTGCCAGTAGTACCATGCCGGGCAATCAGCCCCAGCATTTT.